These T cell receptor beta chains were read from a single sample in a study of blood T cell repertoires in COVID-19. Repertoires were generated with immunoSEQ multiplex PCR, while TCRdb's copy carries only in-frame clones and drops some. This table holds about 190,000 clones, around 85% found once. Material for sequencing was peripheral blood. The source is a man aged 45-60 years who had recovered from COVID-19. The CDR3 runs from the conserved cysteine through the conserved F or W. A D gene is named only where the DNA matches it firmly. Size tells how often a clone was seen (once, few, many) or the class of an expanded clone, and some rows leave it out.

d_gene: NA; v_gene: TRBV30; abundance: NA; j_gene: TRBJ1-5; len: 14; CDR3nt: TGTGCCTGGAGTGTACGGGGGGGCTCTCAGCCCCAGCATTTT; CDR3aa: CAWSVRGGSQPQHF
d_gene: TRBD2; v_gene: TRBV11-2; abundance: NA; j_gene: TRBJ2-1; len: 16; CDR3nt: TGTGCCAGCAGCTTCCGGACTAGCGGCTTTTACAATGAGCAGTTCTTC; CDR3aa: CASSFRTSGFYNEQFF
d_gene: TRBD1; v_gene: TRBV19; abundance: NA; j_gene: TRBJ1-5; len: 17; CDR3nt: TGTGCCAGTTCCAGTCGGGACAGCAAATATAGCAATCAGCCCCAGCATTTT; CDR3aa: CASSSRDSKYSNQPQHF
d_gene: NA; v_gene: TRBV29-1; abundance: NA; j_gene: TRBJ1-1; len: 10; CDR3nt: TGCAGCGTTCGTCAGGGGGAAGCTTTCTTT; CDR3aa: CSVRQGEAFF
d_gene: NA; v_gene: TRBV20-1; abundance: NA; j_gene: TRBJ2-3; len: 11; CDR3nt: TGCAGTGCTAGTCTTACAGATACGCAGTATTTT; CDR3aa: CSASLTDTQYF
d_gene: TRBD2; v_gene: TRBV19; abundance: NA; j_gene: TRBJ2-7; len: 13; CDR3nt: TGTGCCAGTAGTGAGCGGGACGACTACGAGCAGTACTTC; CDR3aa: CASSERDDYEQYF
d_gene: NA; v_gene: TRBV6-6; abundance: NA; j_gene: TRBJ1-5; len: 14; CDR3nt: TGTGCCAGCAGTTACTCGAGGGGAGGGCAGCCCCAGCATTTT; CDR3aa: CASSYSRGGQPQHF
d_gene: TRBD2; v_gene: TRBV5-4; abundance: NA; j_gene: TRBJ2-2; len: 15; CDR3nt: TGTGCCAGCAGCCGGACTAGGACGAACACCGGGGAGCTGTTTTTT; CDR3aa: CASSRTRTNTGELFF
d_gene: TRBD1; v_gene: TRBV27; abundance: few; j_gene: TRBJ2-7; len: 19; CDR3nt: TGTGCCAGCAGGACCGGGAGGGGACAGGGGATTGGGTCCTCCTACGAGCAGTACTTC; CDR3aa: CASRTGRGQGIGSSYEQYF
d_gene: NA; v_gene: TRBV27; abundance: few; j_gene: TRBJ2-3; len: 14; CDR3nt: TGTGCCAGCAAACAGGGACTAAGCGCAGATACGCAGTATTTT; CDR3aa: CASKQGLSADTQYF
d_gene: NA; v_gene: TRBV29-1; abundance: NA; j_gene: TRBJ2-1; len: 13; CDR3nt: TGCAGCGTTGAAGCCGACTCGTACAATGAGCAGTTCTTC; CDR3aa: CSVEADSYNEQFF
d_gene: NA; v_gene: TRBV19; abundance: NA; j_gene: TRBJ1-2; len: 13; CDR3nt: TGTGCCAGTAGTCCCCAGACAGGCTATGGCTACACCTTC; CDR3aa: CASSPQTGYGYTF
d_gene: TRBD2; v_gene: TRBV7-7; abundance: NA; j_gene: TRBJ2-5; len: 17; CDR3nt: TGTGCCAGCAGCTTAGGGGGACTAGCGGGAGTAAGAGAGACCCAGTACTTC; CDR3aa: CASSLGGLAGVRETQYF